A single sample is the source of the 17 T cell receptor beta chains below, sequenced in a study of T cell changes during pregnancy in multiple sclerosis. Clones were read by immunoSEQ multiplex PCR, and TCRdb kept only the in-frame ones, dropping some. Among some 59,000 clones listed, roughly nine tenths were seen once. The sample was peripheral blood, taken in the first trimester of pregnancy. All receptors come from a female donor with multiple sclerosis, enrolled in a pregnancy study.

The chain is built from TRBV6-5 and TRBJ1-2; a weak D match, TRBD1 (6 bases). Germline lookup yields CDR1 MNHEY and CDR2 SVGAGI. The V end was cut by 6 bases, the J end by 3 bases, with 8 bases between. CDR3 size: 12 residues. CDR3 region: CASSQGHYGYTF. The CDR3 nucleotides are TGTGCCAGCAGCCAGGGGCACTATGGCTACACCTTC.

In its sample, this clone was seen once. V gene TRBV7-9 combines with J gene TRBJ2-7; 8 positions agree with TRBD1. CDR3 size: 13 residues. Germline CDR1 reads SEHNR; CDR2 reads FQNEAQ (reference sequence). V was pared by 5 bases and J by 4 bases, with 4 bases of the junction left unmatched. The CDR3 spells CASSPRDRYEQYF. In nucleotides, the CDR3 is TGTGCCAGCAGCCCCCGGGACAGGTACGAGCAGTACTTC. Looking up the rest from reference TRBV7-9 and TRBJ2-7 gives the full variable domain: DTGVSQNPRHKITKRGQNVTFRCDPISEHNRLYWYRQTLGQGPEFLTYFQNEAQLEKSRLLSDRFSAERPKGSFSTLEIQRTEQGDSAMYLCASSPRDRYEQYFGPGTRLTVT.

DNA for the CDR3: TGTGCCAGCAGCAAAAGACAAACCTACGAGCAGTACTTC. As protein: CASSKRQTYEQYF. This chain uses TRBV7-8 with TRBJ2-7; D remains ambiguous. Trimming removed 5 bases at V and 2 bases at J, with 10 bases between. Germline loops: CDR1 SGHVS, CDR2 FQNEAQ. This CDR3 is 13 amino acids long.

The V call is TRBV19, the J call TRBJ2-1; D perhaps matches TRBD2 (6 bases). V lost 5 bases, J lost 3 bases, and 14 bases lay in between. CDR3 length: 15 amino acids. CDR1 is LNHDA, CDR2 SQIVND, per germline (reference sequence). The CDR3 protein is CASSALADNYNEQFF. The CDR3 bases are TGTGCCAGTAGTGCCTTAGCGGATAACTACAATGAGCAGTTCTTC.

V is TRBV2 and J is TRBJ2-1; 8 bases agree with TRBD2. The length of the CDR3 is 13 residues. J lost 9 bases, V lost 6 bases, and 7 bases had no gene match. Germline-derived CDR1 and CDR2 are SNHLY and FYNNEI. The CDR3 region is CASRAGTSSEQFF. The CDR3 DNA sequence: TGTGCCAGCAGAGCCGGGACTAGTAGTGAGCAGTTCTTC.

The J gene is TRBJ1-5, the V gene TRBV27, with TRBD1 identical over 7 bases. Per the germline V gene, CDR1 is MNHEY and CDR2 is SMNVEV (reference sequence). The J segment lost 6 bases and the V segment lost 5 bases, leaving 7 bases of the junction unmatched. The CDR3 is made up of 14 amino acids. Here the CDR3 DNA reads TGTGCCAGCAGTCCTATGACAGGGAGTCAGCCCCAGCATTTT. Its translation is CASSPMTGSQPQHF.

CDR3 in amino acids: CASSPTYTGELFF. CDR3 coding DNA: TGTGCCAGCAGCCCGACTTACACCGGGGAGCTGTTTTTT. The rearrangement links TRBV14 to TRBJ2-2; unclear D gene. Trimming took off 4 bases at V and 3 bases at J, with 6 bases between the two ends. From germline, CDR1 is SGHDN and CDR2 FVKESK. CDR3 size: 13 residues.

V gene TRBV11-3 combines with J gene TRBJ1-1, with D possibly being TRBD1 (5 bases). The CDR3 spans 13 residues. Trimming took 5 bases from V and 1 from J, leaving 8 bases between them. Germline V gene data show CDR1 as SGHNT and CDR2 as YENEEA. The CDR3 loop reads CASSPGGNTEAFF. DNA of the CDR3: TGTGCCAGCAGCCCGGGGGGGAACACTGAAGCTTTCTTT.

CDR3 DNA sequence: TGCGCCAGCAGCGCATCCTACGCAGGGGTCAAGAACCGTCATGGCTACACCTTC. Its protein is CASSASYAGVKNRHGYTF. V usage is TRBV5-1 and J usage is TRBJ1-2; perhaps TRBD1 as D (6 bases). Trimming stripped 4 bases from V and 6 bases from J, with 28 bases between. Looked up from germline, CDR1 is SGHRS and CDR2 is YFSETQ. The CDR3 sequence is 18 residues long.

The chain has TRBV18 and TRBJ1-2; perhaps TRBD1 as D (5 bases). The CDR3 totals 14 residues. CDR1 and CDR2 from the germline V gene are KGHSH and LQKENI. V lost 0 bases, J lost 4 bases, and 9 bases lay in between. The CDR3 region is CASSPPAGLYGYTF. The CDR3 DNA sequence: TGTGCCAGCTCACCACCGGCGGGGCTCTATGGCTACACCTTC.

The V and J genes are TRBV19 and TRBJ1-2, with TRBD1 matching over 7 bases. The V gene's germline CDR1 is LNHDA and CDR2 SQIVND (reference sequence). The CDR3 covers 13 residues. Trimming cost V 9 bases and J 4 bases; bases outside gene matches: 8. The CDR3, as DNA: TGTGCCAGCAACGACAGGGAAGTCTATGGCTACACCTTC. This gives the protein CASNDREVYGYTF.

The chain uses TRBV4-2 and TRBJ2-3, with 11 positions matching TRBD2. Germline V CDR1 and CDR2: LGHNA, YNFKEQ. The CDR3 is made up of 15 amino acids. Unmatched junction bases numbered 4, after V lost 4 bases and J lost 4 bases. The CDR3 nucleotides read TGTGCCAGCAGCCGTCCGGGACTAGCGGCAGATACGCAGTATTTT. It codes for CASSRPGLAADTQYF.

The chain is built from TRBV13 and TRBJ2-3; D gene uncertain. Trimming stripped 1 base from V and 7 bases from J, with 12 bases between. CDR3 length equals 14 residues. CDR1 and CDR2 from the germline V gene are PRHDT and FYEKMQ (reference sequence). CDR3 bases: TGTGCCAGCAGCTTAGCCCCATCGAGTCATACGCAGTATTTT. Its translation is CASSLAPSSHTQYF.

For this clone: Other DNA variants within this sample encode the same CDR3. The V call is TRBV7-2, the J call TRBJ1-5; no definite D call. V lost 1 base and J 5 bases, leaving 6 bases between the germline ends. This CDR3 comprises 13 residues. CDR1 is SGHTA, CDR2 FQGNSA, per germline. The CDR3 spells CASSLGLDQPQHF. The CDR3 nucleotides read TGTGCCAGCAGCTTAGGACTCGATCAGCCCCAGCATTTT.

The CDR3 loop is CASRLLQVDEKLFF. The CDR3 DNA is TGTGCCAGCCGTTTACTGCAGGTTGACGAAAAACTGTTTTTT. This chain joins TRBV6-1 and TRBJ1-4; D not certain. The CDR3 contains 14 residues. V was trimmed by 8 bases and J by 8 bases, leaving 18 bases between them. Germline lookup yields CDR1 MNHNS and CDR2 SASEGT.

The chain couples TRBV6-1 to TRBJ2-1; TRBD2 agrees at 8 bases. The CDR3 contains 14 residues. The germline V gene encodes CDR1 MNHNS and CDR2 SASEGT. V was pared by 9 bases and J by 5 bases, with 9 bases of the junction left unmatched. DNA for the CDR3: TGTGCCAGTAGAACTAGCGGACAAAACAATGAGCAGTTCTTC. Its translation: CASRTSGQNNEQFF.

This chain joins TRBV23-1 and TRBJ1-4; D possibly corresponds to TRBD1 (6 bases). TRBV23-1 is an ORF, with its function uncertain. Trimming took 2 bases from V and 13 from J, leaving 14 bases between them. The CDR3 runs to 13 residues. CDR3 in DNA: TGCGCCAGCAGTCAACGCCAGGGGCAGAGACTGTTTTTT. Residues: CASSQRQGQRLFF.